This T cell receptor beta chain derives from a study of shared T cell receptors in the human thymus. Profiled with immunoSEQ multiplex PCR; TCRdb holds only in-frame clones, not every one. The table includes about 610,000 clones, around 87% detected once. The germline V gene has CDR1 SNHLY and CDR2 FYNNEI. The CDR3 loop spans 14 amino acids. V lost 7 bases and J 1 base, leaving 14 bases between the germline ends. These data were likewise used in another study, on human thymus T cells.

The sequence was obtained from a boy under three years old with a congenital heart defect. The sequencing input was thymocytes. The chain carries TRBV2 and TRBJ2-7; perhaps TRBD1 as D (6 bases). The CDR3 coding sequence is TGTGCCAGCATCCTCGACAGGCCTTCCTACGAGCAGTACTTC. This codes for CASILDRPSYEQYF.